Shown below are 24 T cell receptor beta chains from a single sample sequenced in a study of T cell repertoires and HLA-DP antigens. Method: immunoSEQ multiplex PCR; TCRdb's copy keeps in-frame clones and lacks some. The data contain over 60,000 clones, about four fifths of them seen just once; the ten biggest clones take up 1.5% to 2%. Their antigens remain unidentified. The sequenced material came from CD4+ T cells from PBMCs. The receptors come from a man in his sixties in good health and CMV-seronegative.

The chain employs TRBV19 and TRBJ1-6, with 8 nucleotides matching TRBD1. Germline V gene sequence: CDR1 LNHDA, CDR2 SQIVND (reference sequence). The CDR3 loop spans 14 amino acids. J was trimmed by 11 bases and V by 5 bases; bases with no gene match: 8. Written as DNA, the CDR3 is TGTGCCAGTAGTCTCCGACAGGGGTTGGCACCCCTCCACTTT. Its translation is CASSLRQGLAPLHF.

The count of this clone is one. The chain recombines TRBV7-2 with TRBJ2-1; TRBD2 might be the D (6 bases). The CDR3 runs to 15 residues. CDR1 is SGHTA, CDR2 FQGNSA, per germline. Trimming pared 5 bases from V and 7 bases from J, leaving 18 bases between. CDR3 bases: TGTGCCAGCAGCCGGCTAGCGCTCGGCGTGAATGAGCAGTTCTTC. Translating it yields CASSRLALGVNEQFF.

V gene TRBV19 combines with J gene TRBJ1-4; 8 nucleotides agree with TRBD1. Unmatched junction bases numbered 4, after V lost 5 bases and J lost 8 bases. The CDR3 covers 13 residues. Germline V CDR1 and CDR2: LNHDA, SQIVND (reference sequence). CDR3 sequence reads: CASSWDRSEKLFF. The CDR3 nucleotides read TGTGCCAGTAGTTGGGACAGGTCGGAAAAACTGTTTTTT.

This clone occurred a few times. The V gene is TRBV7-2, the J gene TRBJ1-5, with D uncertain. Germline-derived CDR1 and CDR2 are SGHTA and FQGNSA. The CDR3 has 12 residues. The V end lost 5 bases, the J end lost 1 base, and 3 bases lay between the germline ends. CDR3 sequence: CASSQSNQPQHF. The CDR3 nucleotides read TGTGCCAGCAGCCAAAGCAATCAGCCCCAGCATTTT.

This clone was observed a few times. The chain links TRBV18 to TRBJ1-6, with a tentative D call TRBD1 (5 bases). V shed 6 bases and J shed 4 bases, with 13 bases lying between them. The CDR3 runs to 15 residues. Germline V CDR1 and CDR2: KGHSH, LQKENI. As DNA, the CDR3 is TGTGCCAGCTCCCCAAGGGACGGATATAATTCACCCCTCCACTTT. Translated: CASSPRDGYNSPLHF. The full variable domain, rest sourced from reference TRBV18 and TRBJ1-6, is NAGVMQNPRHLVRRRGQEARLRCSPMKGHSHVYWYRQLPEEGLKFMVYLQKENIIDESGMPKERFSAEFPKEGPSILRIQQVVRGDSAAYFCASSPRDGYNSPLHFGNGTRLTVT.

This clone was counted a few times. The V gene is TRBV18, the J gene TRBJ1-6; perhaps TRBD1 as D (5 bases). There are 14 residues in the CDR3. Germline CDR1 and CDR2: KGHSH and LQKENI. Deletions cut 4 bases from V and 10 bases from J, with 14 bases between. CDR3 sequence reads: CASSHDGAESPLHF. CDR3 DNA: TGTGCCAGCTCACACGATGGGGCTGAATCACCCCTCCACTTT.

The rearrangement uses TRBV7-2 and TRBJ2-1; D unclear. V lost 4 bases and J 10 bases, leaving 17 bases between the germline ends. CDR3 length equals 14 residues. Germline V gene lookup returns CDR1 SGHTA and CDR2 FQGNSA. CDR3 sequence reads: CASSSDILALEQFF. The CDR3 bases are TGTGCCAGCAGCTCAGACATCTTAGCCCTGGAGCAGTTCTTC.

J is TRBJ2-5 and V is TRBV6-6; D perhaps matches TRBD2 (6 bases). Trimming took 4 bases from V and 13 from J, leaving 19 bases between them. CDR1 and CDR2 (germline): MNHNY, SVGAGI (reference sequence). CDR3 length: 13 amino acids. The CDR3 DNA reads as TGTGCCAGCAGTTTGGAGCGGGCATCTGTTGGGTACTTC. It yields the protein CASSLERASVGYF.

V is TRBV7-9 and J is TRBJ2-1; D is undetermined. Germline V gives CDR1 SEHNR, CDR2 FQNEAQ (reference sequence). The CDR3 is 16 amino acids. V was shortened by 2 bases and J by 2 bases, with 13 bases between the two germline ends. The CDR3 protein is CASSLKSALPYNEQFF. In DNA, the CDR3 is TGTGCCAGCAGCTTAAAATCAGCGCTCCCCTACAATGAGCAGTTCTTC.

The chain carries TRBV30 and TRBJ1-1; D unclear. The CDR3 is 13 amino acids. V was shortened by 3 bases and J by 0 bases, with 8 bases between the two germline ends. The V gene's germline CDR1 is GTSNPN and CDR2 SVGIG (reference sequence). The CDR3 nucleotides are TGTGCCTGGAGACAACTCCTGAACACTGAAGCTTTCTTT. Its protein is CAWRQLLNTEAFF.

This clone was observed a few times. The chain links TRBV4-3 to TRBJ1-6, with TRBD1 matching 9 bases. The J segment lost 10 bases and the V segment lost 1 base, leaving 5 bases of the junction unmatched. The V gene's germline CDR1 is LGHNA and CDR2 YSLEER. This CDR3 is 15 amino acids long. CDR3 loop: CASSQGTGDESPLHF. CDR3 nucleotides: TGCGCCAGCAGCCAAGGGACAGGGGATGAATCACCCCTCCACTTT.

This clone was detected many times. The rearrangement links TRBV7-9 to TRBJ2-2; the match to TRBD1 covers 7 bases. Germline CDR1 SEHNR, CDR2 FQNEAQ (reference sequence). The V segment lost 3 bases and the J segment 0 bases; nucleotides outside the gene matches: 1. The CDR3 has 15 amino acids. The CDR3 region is CASSLGQSNTGELFF. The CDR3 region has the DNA TGTGCCAGCAGCTTGGGACAGTCGAACACCGGGGAGCTGTTTTTT.

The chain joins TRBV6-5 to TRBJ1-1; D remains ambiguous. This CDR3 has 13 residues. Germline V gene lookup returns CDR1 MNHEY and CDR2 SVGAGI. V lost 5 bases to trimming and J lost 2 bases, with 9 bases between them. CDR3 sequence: CASSVPYNTEAFF. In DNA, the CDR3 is TGTGCCAGCAGTGTCCCTTATAACACTGAAGCTTTCTTT.

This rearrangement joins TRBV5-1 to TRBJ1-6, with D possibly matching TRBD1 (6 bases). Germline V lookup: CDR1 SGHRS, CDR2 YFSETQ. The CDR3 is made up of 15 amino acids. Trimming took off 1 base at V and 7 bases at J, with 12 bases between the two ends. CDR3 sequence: CASSLRAGVNSPLHF. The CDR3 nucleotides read TGCGCCAGCAGCTTGCGGGCAGGGGTGAATTCACCCCTCCACTTT. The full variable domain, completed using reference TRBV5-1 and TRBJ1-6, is KAGVTQTPRYLIKTRGQQVTLSCSPISGHRSVSWYQQTPGQGLQFLFEYFSETQRNKGNFPGRFSGRQFSNSRSEMNVSTLELGDSALYLCASSLRAGVNSPLHFGNGTRLTVT.

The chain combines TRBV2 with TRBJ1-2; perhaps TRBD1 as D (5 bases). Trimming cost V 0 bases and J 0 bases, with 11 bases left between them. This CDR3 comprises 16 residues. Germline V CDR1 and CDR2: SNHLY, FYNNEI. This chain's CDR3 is CASSEAGAGSNYGYTF. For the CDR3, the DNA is TGTGCCAGCAGTGAAGCCGGTGCAGGGTCTAACTATGGCTACACCTTC. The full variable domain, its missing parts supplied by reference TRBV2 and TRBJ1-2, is EPEVTQTPSHQVTQMGQEVILRCVPISNHLYFYWYRQILGQKVEFLVSFYNNEISEKSEIFDDQFSVERPDGSNFTLKIRSTKLEDSAMYFCASSEAGAGSNYGYTFGSGTRLTVV.

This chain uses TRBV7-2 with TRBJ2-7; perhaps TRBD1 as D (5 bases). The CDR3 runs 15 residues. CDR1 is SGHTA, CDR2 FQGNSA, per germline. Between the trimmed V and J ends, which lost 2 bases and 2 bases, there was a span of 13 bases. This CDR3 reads CASSLSSGSTYEQYF. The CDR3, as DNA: TGTGCCAGCAGCTTAAGTTCAGGGTCCACCTACGAGCAGTACTTC.

The CDR3 loop is CASSQLAGSDTQYF. The CDR3 DNA reads TGTGCCAGCAGCCAATTAGCGGGGTCCGATACGCAGTATTTT. The chain has TRBV16 and TRBJ2-3; 8 bases are shared with TRBD2. Germline CDR1 is KGHSY and CDR2 is FQNENV. This CDR3 contains 14 residues. V lost 1 base and J lost 6; bases outside the gene matches: 3.

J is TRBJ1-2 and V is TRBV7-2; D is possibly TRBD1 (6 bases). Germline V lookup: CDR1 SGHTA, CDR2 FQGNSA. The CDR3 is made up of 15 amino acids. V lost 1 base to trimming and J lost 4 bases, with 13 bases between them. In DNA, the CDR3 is TGTGCCAGCAGCTTAGTGGCAGGGGAGGCCTATGGCTACACCTTC. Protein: CASSLVAGEAYGYTF. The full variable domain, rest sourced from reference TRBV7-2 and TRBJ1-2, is GAGVSQSPSNKVTEKGKDVELRCDPISGHTALYWYRQSLGQGLEFLIYFQGNSAPDKSGLPSDRFSAERTGGSVSTLTIQRTQQEDSAVYLCASSLVAGEAYGYTFGSGTRLTVV.

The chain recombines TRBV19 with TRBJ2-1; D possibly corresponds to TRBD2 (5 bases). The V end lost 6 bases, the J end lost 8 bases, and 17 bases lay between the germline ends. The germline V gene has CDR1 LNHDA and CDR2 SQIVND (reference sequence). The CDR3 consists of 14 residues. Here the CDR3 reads CASSRLGAEDEQFF. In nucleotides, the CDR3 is TGTGCCAGTAGCCGGCTAGGAGCGGAGGATGAGCAGTTCTTC.

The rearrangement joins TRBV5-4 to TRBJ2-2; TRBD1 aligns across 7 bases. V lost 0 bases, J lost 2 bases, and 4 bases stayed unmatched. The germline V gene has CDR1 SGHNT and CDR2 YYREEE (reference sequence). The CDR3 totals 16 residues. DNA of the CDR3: TGTGCCAGCAGCTTGGACGGGACAGTAAACACCGGGGAGCTGTTTTTT. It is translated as CASSLDGTVNTGELFF.

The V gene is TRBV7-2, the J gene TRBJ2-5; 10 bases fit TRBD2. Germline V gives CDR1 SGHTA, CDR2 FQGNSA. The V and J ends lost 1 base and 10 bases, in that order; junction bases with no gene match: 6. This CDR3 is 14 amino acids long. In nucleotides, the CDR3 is TGTGCCAGCAGCTTAGAGCCTAGCGGGGGTATCCAGTACTTC. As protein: CASSLEPSGGIQYF.

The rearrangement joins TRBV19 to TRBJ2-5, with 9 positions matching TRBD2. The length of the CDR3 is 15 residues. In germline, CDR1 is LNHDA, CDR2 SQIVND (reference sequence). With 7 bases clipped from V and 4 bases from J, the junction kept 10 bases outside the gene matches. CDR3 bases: TGTGCCAGTAAGGCGCGGGGGGGCCGTTTAGAGACCCAGTACTTC. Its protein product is CASKARGGRLETQYF.

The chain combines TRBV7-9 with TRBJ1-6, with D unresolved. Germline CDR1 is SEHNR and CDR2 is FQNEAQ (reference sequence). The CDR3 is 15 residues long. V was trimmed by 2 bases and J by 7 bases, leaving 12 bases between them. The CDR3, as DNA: TGTGCCAGCAGCTTATACCGGGAATTGAATTCACCCCTCCACTTT. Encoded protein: CASSLYRELNSPLHF.

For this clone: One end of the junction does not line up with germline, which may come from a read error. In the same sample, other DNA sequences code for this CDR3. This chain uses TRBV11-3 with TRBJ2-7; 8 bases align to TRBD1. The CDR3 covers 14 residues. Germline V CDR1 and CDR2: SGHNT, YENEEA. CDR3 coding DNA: TGTGCCAGCAGCTCCGACAGGGGCCATAACGAGCAGTACTTT. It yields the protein CASSSDRGHNEQYF.